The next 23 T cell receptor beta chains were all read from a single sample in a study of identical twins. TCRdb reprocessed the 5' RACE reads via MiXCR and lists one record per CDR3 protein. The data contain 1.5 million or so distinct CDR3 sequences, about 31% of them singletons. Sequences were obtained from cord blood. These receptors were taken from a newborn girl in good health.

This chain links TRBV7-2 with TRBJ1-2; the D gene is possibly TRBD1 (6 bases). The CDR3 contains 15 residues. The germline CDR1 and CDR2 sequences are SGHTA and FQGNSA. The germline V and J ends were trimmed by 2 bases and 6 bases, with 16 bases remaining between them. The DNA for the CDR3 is TGTGCCAGCAGCTTACCAACAGGGAGGTACGATGGCTACACCTTC. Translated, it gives CASSLPTGRYDGYTF.

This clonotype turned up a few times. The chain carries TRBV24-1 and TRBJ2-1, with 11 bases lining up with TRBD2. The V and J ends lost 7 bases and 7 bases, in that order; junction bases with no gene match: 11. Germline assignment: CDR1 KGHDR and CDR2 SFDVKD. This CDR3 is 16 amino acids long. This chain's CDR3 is CATSSRGLAGLNEQFF. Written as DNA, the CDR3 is TGTGCCACCAGCAGTCGTGGACTAGCGGGTTTGAATGAGCAGTTCTTC.

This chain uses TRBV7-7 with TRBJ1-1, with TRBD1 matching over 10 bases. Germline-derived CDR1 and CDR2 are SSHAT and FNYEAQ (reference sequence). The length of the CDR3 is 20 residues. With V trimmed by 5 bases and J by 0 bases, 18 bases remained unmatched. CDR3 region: CASSPRREVDRGTMNTEAFF. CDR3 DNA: TGTGCCAGCAGCCCTCGGCGGGAGGTGGACAGGGGGACCATGAACACTGAAGCTTTCTTT.

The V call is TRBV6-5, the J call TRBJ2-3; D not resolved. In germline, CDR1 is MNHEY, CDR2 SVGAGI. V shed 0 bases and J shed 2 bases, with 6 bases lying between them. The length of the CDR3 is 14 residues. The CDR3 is CASSYSRITDTQYF. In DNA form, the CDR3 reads TGTGCCAGCAGTTACTCGCGAATCACAGATACGCAGTATTTT.

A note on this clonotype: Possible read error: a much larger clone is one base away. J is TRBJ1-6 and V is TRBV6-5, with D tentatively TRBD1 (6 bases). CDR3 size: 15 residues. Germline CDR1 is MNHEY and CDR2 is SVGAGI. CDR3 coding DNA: TGTGCCAGCAGTTACGGGGGCTCCTATAATTCACCCCCCCACTTT. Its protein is CASSYGGSYNSPPHF.

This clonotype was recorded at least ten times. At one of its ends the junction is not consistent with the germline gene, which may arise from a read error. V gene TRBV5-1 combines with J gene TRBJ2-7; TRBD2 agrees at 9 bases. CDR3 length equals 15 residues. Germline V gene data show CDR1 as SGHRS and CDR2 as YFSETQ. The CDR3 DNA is TGTGCCAGCAGTTTAGGGCTAGCGGGAAACTACGAGCAGTACTTC. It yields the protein CASSLGLAGNYEQYF.

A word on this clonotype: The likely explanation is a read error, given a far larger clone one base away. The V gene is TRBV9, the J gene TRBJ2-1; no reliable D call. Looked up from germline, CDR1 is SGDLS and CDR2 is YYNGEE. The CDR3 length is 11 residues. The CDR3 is CVSSVGNEQFF. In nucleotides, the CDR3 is TGTGTCAGCAGCGTAGGTAATGAGCAGTTCTTC.

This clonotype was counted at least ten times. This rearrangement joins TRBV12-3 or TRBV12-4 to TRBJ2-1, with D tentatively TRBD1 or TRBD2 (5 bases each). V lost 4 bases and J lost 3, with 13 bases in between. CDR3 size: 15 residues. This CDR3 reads CASSSRGTGYNEQFF. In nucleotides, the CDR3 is TGTGCCAGCAGTTCCCGAGGGACGGGCTACAATGAGCAGTTCTTC.

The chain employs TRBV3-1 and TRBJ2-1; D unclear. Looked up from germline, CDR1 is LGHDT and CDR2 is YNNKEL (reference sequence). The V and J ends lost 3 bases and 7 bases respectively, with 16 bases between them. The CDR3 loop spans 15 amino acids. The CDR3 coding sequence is TGTGCCAGCAGCCACCGGGTCGACCCCGGGAATGAGCAGTTCTTC. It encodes CASSHRVDPGNEQFF.

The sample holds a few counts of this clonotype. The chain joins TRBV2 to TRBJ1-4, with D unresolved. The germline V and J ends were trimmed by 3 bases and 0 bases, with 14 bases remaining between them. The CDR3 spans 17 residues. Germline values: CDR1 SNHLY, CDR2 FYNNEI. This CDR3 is CASSDEGGPATNEKLFF. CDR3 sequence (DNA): TGTGCCAGCAGTGACGAAGGCGGACCTGCAACTAATGAAAAACTGTTTTTT. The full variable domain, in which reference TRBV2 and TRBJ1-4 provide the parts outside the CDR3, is EPEVTQTPSHQVTQMGQEVILRCVPISNHLYFYWYRQILGQKVEFLVSFYNNEISEKSEIFDDQFSVERPDGSNFTLKIRSTKLEDSAMYFCASSDEGGPATNEKLFFGSGTQLSVL.

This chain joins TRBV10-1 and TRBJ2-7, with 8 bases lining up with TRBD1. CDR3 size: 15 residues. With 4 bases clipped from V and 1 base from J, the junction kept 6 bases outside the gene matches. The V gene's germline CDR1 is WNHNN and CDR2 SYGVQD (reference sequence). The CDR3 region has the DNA TGCGCCAGCAGTGGGTTGGACAGGGAATCCTACGAGCAGTACTTC. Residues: CASSGLDRESYEQYF.

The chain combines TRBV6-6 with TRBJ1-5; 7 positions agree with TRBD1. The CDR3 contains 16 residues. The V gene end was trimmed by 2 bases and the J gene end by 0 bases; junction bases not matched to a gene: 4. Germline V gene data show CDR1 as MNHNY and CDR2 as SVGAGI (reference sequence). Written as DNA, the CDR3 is TGTGCCAGCAGTTACGCGGGACAGTTTAGCAATCAGCCCCAGCATTTT. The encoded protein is CASSYAGQFSNQPQHF.

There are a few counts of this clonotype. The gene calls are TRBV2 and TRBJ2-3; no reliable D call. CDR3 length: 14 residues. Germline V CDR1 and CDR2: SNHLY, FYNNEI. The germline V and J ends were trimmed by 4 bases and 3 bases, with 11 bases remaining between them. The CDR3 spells CASSAVGMTDTQYF. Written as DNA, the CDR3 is TGTGCCAGCAGTGCGGTTGGGATGACAGATACGCAGTATTTT. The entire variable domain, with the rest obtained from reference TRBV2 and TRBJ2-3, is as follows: EPEVTQTPSHQVTQMGQEVILRCVPISNHLYFYWYRQILGQKVEFLVSFYNNEISEKSEIFDDQFSVERPDGSNFTLKIRSTKLEDSAMYFCASSAVGMTDTQYFGPGTRLTVL.

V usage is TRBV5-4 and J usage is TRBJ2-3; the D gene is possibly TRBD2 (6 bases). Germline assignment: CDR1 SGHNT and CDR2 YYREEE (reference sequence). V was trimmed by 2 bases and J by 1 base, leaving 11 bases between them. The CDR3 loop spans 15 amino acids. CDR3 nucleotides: TGTGCCAGCAGCTTACGGGAGAGGGGCACAGATACGCAGTATTTT. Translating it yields CASSLRERGTDTQYF.

The CDR3 spells CSVSRDRGRTEAFF. In DNA form, the CDR3 reads TGCAGCGTGTCCCGGGACAGGGGACGAACTGAAGCTTTCTTT. V usage is TRBV29-1 and J usage is TRBJ1-1; 10 bases map to TRBD1. The V gene end was trimmed by 6 bases and the J gene end by 5 bases; junction bases not matched to a gene: 9. Germline CDR1 SQVTM, CDR2 ANQGSEA. CDR3 length equals 14 residues.

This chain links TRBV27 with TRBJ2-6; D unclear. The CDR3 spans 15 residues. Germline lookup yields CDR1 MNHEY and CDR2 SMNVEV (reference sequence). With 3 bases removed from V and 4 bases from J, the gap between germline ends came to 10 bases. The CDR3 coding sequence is TGTGCCAGCAGTTTGCGGTATACCGGGGCCAACGTCCTGACTTTC. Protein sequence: CASSLRYTGANVLTF.

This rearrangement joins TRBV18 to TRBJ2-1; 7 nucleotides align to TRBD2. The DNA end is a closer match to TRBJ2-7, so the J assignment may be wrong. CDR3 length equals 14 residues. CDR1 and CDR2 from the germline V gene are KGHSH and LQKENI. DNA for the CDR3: TGTGCCAGCTCCAGCCGGCGGGAGAACAATGAGCAGTACTTC. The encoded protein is CASSSRRENNEQYF.

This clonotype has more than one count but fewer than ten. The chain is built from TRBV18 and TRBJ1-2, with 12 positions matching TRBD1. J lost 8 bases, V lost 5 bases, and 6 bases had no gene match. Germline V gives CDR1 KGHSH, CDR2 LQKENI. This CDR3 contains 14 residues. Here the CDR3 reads CASSSGQGAIGYTF. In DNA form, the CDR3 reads TGTGCCAGCTCATCGGGACAGGGGGCAATCGGCTACACCTTC.

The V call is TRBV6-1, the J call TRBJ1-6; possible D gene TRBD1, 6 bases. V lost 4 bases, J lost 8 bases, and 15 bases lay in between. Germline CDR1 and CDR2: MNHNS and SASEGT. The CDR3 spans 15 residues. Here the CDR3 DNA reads TGTGCCAGCAGTGTGATAACAGGGATAGATTCACCCCTCCACTTT. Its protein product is CASSVITGIDSPLHF.

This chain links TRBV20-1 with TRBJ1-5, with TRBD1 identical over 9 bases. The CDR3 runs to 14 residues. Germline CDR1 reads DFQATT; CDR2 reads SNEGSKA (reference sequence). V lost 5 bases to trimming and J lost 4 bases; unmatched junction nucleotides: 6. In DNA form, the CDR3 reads TGCAGTGCTCCGGACAGGGGAAAGAATCAGCCCCAGCATTTT. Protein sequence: CSAPDRGKNQPQHF.

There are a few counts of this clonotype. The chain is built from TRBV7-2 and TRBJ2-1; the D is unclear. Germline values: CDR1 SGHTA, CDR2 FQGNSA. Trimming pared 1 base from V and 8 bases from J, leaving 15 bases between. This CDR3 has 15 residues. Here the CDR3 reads CASSLELVSQHEQFF. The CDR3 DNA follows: TGTGCCAGCAGCTTAGAGCTCGTTAGTCAACATGAGCAGTTCTTC.

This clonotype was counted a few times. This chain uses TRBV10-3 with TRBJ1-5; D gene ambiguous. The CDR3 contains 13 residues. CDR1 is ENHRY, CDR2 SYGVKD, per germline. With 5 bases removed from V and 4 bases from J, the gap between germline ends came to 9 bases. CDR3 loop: CAISRTLNQPQHF. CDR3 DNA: TGTGCCATCAGTCGAACTCTAAATCAGCCCCAGCATTTT.

The CDR3 sequence: CSVGEATYGYTF. The CDR3 coding sequence is TGCAGCGTTGGAGAGGCGACCTATGGCTACACCTTC. The rearrangement uses TRBV29-1 and TRBJ1-2; no definite D call. Deletions cut 4 bases from V and 4 bases from J, with 10 bases between. Germline values: CDR1 SQVTM, CDR2 ANQGSEA. The CDR3 extends over 12 amino acids.